Sequencing of this T cell receptor beta chain was carried out in a study of radiotherapy plus CTLA-4 blockade in lung cancer. Study as a whole: Of all patients, around 20% responded objectively and roughly 31% showed disease control. Whole-study results and caveats: Among reported predictors of response, early blood T cell clone dynamics with interferon-beta performed best.

Profiled with immunoSEQ multiplex PCR; TCRdb holds only in-frame clones, not every one. In the table there are roughly 32,000 clones, approximately 75% of which are singletons. The count of this clone is one. Its antigen is currently unknown. V shed 7 bases, J shed 1 base, and the junction held 9 bases outside the gene matches. This CDR3 comprises 17 residues. Germline assignment: CDR1 SQVTM and CDR2 ANQGSEA. The sequence derives from a human donor with non-small cell lung cancer that progressed on radiotherapy plus ipilimumab. This chain joins TRBV29-1 and TRBJ2-3, with 15 bases lining up with TRBD2. The specimen was peripheral blood, collected from a patient treated with radiotherapy plus ipilimumab. CDR3 residues: CSASGTSGGTGTDTQYF. The DNA for the CDR3 is TGCAGCGCTTCCGGGACTAGCGGGGGGACTGGCACAGATACGCAGTATTTT.